This TCR beta chain is from a study of OX40 agonist ivuxolimab in advanced cancers. On the study more broadly: The treatment was a fully human IgG2 OX40 agonist, ivuxolimab.

Germline CDR1 SGDLS, CDR2 YYNGEE. This CDR3 is 15 amino acids long. Trimming shortened V by 0 bases and J by 8 bases, and 14 bases separated the two germline ends. Generated by immunoSEQ multiplex PCR, the TCRdb table keeps only in-frame clones and is missing some. Of more than 60,000 clones in the sample, nearly 90% were seen once. Source: CD4+ or CD8+ T cells sorted from blood, taken in a trial of the OX40 agonist ivuxolimab. The gene calls are TRBV9 and TRBJ2-2; D is undetermined. This sequence was found in an adult with an advanced solid tumor such as melanoma, head and neck, liver or kidney cancer. This chain's CDR3 is CASSVDLASVGELFF. The DNA for the CDR3 is TGTGCCAGCAGCGTAGATCTGGCGTCCGTTGGGGAGCTGTTTTTT.